The T cell receptor (beta chain) described here comes from a study of shared clonotypes between healthy human individuals. Sequencing used immunoSEQ multiplex PCR; TCRdb keeps in-frame clones, though not all of them. The profile shows about 800,000 clones, around 96% of them singletons. Study outcomes and limitations: Relative to their counterparts shared across all four donors, non-shared clonotypes exhibited diminished generation probabilities.

Only CD45RO-negative cells positively selected for CCR7 counted as naive CD8 cells, so terminally differentiated effector memory CD45RA+ cells were excluded. Worth noting for this clone: No antigen is known for it.

Germline lookup yields CDR1 SGHRS and CDR2 YFSETQ. This CDR3 has 16 amino acids. V was clipped by 0 bases and J by 5 bases, with 17 bases between them. Material for sequencing was naive CD8+ T cells sorted from blood. The origin of this receptor is a man between 25 and 39 years old in good health. The gene calls are TRBV5-1 and TRBJ2-5, with D maybe TRBD1 (6 bases). Here the CDR3 DNA reads TGCGCCAGCAGCTTGGGACAGGTATTACTCGGGGAGACCCAGTACTTC. Translating gives CASSLGQVLLGETQYF.